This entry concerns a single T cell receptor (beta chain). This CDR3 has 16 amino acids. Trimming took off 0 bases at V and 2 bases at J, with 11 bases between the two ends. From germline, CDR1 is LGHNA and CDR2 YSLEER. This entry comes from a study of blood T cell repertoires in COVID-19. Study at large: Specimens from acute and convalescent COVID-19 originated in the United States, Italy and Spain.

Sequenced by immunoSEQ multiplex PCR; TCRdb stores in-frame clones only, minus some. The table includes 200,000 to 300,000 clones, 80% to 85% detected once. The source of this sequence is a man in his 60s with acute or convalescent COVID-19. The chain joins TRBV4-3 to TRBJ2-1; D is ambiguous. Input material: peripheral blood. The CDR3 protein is CASSQDGRPPYNEQFF. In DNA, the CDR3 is TGCGCCAGCAGCCAAGATGGCAGGCCACCCTACAATGAGCAGTTCTTC.